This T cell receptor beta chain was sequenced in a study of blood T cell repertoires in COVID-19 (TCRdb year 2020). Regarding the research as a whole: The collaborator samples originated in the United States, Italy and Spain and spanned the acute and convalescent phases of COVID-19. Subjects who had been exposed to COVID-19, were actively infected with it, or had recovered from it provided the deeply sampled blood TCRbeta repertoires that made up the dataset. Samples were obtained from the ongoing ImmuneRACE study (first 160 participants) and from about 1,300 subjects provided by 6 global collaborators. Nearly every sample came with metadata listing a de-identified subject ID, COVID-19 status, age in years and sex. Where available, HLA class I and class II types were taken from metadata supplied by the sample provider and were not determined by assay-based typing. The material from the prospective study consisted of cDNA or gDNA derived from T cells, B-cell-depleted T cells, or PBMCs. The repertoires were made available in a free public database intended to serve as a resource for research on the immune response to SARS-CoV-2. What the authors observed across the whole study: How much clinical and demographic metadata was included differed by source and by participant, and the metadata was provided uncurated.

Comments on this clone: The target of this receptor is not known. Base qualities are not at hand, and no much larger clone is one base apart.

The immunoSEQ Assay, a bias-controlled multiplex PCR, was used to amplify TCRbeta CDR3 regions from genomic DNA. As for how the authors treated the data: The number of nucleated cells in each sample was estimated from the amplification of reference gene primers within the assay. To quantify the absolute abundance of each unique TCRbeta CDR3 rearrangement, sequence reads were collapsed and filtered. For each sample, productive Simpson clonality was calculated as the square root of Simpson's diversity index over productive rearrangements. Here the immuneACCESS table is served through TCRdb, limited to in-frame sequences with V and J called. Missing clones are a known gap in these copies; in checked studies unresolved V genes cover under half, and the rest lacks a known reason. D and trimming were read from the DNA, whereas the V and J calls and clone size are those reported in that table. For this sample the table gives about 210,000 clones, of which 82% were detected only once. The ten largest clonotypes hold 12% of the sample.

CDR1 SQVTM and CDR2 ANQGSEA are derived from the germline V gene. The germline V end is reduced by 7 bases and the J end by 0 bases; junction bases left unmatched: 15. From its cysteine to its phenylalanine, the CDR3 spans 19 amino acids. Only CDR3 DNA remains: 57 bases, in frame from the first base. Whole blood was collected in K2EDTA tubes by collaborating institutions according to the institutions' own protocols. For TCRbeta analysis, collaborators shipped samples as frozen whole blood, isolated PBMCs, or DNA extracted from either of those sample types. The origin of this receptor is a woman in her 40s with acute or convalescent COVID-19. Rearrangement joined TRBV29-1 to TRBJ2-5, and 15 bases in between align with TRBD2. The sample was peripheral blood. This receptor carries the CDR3 CSAPSVGTSGGQYQETQYF. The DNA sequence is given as TGCAGCGCACCCTCGGTAGGGACTAGCGGGGGGCAGTACCAAGAGACCCAGTACTTC.